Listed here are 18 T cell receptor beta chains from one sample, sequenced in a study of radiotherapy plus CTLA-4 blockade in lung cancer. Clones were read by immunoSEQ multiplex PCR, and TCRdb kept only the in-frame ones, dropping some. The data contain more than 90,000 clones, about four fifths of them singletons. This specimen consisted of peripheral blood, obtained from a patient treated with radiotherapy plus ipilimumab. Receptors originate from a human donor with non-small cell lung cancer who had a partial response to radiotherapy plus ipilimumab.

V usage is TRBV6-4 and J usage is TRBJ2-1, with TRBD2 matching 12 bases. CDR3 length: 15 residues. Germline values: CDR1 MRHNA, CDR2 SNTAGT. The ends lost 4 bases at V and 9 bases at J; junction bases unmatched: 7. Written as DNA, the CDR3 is TGTGCCAGCAGTGCCAGACTAGCGGGAGCAGGTGAGCAGTTCTTC. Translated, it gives CASSARLAGAGEQFF.

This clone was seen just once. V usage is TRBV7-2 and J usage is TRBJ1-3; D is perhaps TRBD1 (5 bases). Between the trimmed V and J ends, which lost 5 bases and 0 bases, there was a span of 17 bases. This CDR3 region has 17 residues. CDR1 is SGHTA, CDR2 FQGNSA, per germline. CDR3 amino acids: CASSRPGGGVSGNTIYF. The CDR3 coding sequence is TGTGCCAGCAGCCGCCCGGGGGGGGGAGTCTCTGGAAACACCATATATTTT.

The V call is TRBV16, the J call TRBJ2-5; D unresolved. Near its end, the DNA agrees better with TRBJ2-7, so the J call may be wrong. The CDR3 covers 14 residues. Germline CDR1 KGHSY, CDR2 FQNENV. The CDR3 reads CASSQSRSSYEQYF. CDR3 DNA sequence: TGTGCCAGCAGCCAATCGCGAAGCTCCTACGAGCAGTACTTC.

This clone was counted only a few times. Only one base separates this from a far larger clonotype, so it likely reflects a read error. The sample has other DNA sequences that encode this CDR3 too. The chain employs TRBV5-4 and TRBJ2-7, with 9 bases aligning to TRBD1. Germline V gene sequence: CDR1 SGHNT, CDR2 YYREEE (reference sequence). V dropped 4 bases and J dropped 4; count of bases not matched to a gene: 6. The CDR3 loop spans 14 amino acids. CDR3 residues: CASSRGQGLYEQYF. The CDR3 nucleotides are TGTGCCAGCAGCCGGGGACAGGGTTTATACGAGCAGTACTTC.

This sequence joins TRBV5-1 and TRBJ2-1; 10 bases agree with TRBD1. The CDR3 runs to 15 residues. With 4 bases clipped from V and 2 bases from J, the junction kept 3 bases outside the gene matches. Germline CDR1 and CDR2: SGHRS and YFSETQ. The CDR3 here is CASSRTGGAYNEQFF. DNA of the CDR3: TGCGCCAGCAGCAGGACAGGGGGGGCCTACAATGAGCAGTTCTTC. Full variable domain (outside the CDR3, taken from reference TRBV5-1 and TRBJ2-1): KAGVTQTPRYLIKTRGQQVTLSCSPISGHRSVSWYQQTPGQGLQFLFEYFSETQRNKGNFPGRFSGRQFSNSRSEMNVSTLELGDSALYLCASSRTGGAYNEQFFGPGTRLTVL.

The CDR3 reads CASSLRQQGYEQFF. DNA for the CDR3: TGTGCCAGCAGCCTAAGACAACAGGGGTATGAGCAGTTCTTC. The V and J genes are TRBV27 and TRBJ2-1, with 7 nucleotides matching TRBD1. V was pared by 6 bases and J by 8 bases, with 10 bases of the junction left unmatched. The CDR3 covers 14 residues. Germline-derived CDR1 and CDR2 are MNHEY and SMNVEV (reference sequence).

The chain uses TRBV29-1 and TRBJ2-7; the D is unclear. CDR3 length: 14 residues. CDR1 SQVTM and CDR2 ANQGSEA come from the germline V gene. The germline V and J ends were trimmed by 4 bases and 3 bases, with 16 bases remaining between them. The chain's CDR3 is CSVAFGRKGYEQYF. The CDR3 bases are TGCAGCGTTGCGTTTGGGCGTAAAGGCTACGAGCAGTACTTC.

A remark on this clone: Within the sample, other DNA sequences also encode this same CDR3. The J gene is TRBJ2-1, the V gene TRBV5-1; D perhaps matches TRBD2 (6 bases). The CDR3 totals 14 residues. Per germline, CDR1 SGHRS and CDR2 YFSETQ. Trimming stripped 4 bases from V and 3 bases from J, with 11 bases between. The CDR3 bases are TGCGCCAGCAGCGGTAGCGGAGGCTACAATGAGCAGTTCTTC. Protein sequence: CASSGSGGYNEQFF.

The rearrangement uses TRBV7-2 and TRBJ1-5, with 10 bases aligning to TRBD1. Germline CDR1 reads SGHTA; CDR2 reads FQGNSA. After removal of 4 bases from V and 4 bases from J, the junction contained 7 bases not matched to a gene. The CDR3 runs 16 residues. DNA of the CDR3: TGTGCCAGCAGCTGGACCGGGACAGGGGTAAATCAGCCCCAGCATTTT. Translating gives CASSWTGTGVNQPQHF.

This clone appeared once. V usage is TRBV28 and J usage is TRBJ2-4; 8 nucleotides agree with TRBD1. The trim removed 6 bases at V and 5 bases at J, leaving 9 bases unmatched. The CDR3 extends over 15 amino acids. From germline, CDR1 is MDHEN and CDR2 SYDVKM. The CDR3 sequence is CASSRQTGAENIQYF. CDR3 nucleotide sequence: TGTGCCAGCAGCCGGCAGACAGGGGCCGAAAACATTCAGTACTTC.

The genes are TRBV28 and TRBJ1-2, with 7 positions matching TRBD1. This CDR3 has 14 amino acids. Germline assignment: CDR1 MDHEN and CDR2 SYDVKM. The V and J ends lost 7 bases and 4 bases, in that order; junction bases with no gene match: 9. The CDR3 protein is CASTTGQDLYGYTF. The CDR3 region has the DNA TGTGCCAGCACCACTGGACAGGACCTCTATGGCTACACCTTC.

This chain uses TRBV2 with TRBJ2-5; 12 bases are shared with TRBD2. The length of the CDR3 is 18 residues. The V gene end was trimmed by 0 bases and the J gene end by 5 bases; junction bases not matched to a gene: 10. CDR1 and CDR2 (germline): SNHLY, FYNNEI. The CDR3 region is CASSEAYLAGGGRETQYF. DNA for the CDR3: TGTGCCAGCAGTGAAGCGTATCTAGCGGGAGGGGGTAGGGAGACCCAGTACTTC.

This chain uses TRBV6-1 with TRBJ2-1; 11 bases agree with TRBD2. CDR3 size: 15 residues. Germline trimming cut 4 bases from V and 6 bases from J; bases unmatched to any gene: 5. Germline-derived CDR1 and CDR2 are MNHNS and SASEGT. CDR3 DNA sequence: TGTGCCAGCAGTGTCCGACTAGCGGGGACCAATGAGCAGTTCTTC. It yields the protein CASSVRLAGTNEQFF.

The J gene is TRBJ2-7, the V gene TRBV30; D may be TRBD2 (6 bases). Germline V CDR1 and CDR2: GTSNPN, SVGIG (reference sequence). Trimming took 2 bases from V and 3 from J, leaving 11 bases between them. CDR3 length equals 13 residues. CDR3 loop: CAWSRENYYEQYF. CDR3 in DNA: TGTGCCTGGAGTCGGGAGAACTACTACGAGCAGTACTTC.

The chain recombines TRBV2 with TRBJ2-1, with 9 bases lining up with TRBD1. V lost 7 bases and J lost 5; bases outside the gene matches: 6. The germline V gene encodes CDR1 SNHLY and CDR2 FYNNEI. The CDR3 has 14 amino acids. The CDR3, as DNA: TGTGCCAGCACCCCGGACAGGGGACACAATGAGCAGTTCTTC. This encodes CASTPDRGHNEQFF.

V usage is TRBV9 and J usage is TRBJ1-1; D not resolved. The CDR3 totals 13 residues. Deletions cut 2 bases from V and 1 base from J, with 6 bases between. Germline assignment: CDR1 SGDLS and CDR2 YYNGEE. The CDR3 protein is CASSVEGNTEAFF. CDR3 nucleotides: TGTGCCAGCAGCGTTGAGGGGAACACTGAAGCTTTCTTT.

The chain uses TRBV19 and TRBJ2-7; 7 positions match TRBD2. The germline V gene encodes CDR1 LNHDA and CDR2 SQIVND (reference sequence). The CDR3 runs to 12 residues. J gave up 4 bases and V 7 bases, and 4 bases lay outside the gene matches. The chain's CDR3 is CASTGEGYEQYF. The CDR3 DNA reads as TGTGCCAGTACCGGGGAGGGGTACGAGCAGTACTTC.

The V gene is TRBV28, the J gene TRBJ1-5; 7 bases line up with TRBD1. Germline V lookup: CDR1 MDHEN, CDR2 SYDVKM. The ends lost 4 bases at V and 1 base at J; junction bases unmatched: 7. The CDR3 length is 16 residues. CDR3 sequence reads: CASSWSQGKSNQPQHF. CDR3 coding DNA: TGTGCCAGCAGTTGGTCACAGGGGAAAAGCAATCAGCCCCAGCATTTT.